A selection of T cell receptor beta chains follows, all from one sample in a study of neoadjuvant anti-PD-1 for oral cavity cancer. Clones were sequenced by immunoSEQ multiplex PCR, and TCRdb holds only the in-frame ones, with some missing. This repertoire shows around 34,000 clones, roughly 89% found once; its top ten account for around 3.2%. Sequenced material: PBMCs, taken before nivolumab (anti-PD-1) treatment. The origin of the receptors is a person between 40 and 85 years old with oral cavity squamous cell carcinoma. Each CDR3 is given with its conserved first and last residue. Each record gives: clone size, D gene, V gene, J gene, CDR3 protein, CDR3 DNA. A D gene is named only where the DNA matches it firmly. The listing skips clone size in some rows; elsewhere it reads once, few, many or a size class.

>.|TRBD1|TRBV11-3|TRBJ2-2
CASSPPAGQGTGELFF
TGTGCCAGCAGCCCCCCGGCGGGACAGGGGACCGGGGAGCTGTTTTTT
>.|.|TRBV6-6|TRBJ2-3
CASSYSDTDTQYF
TGTGCCAGCAGTTACTCGGACACAGATACGCAGTATTTT
>.|TRBD2|TRBV28|TRBJ2-1
CASSTTGGPYNEQFF
TGTGCCAGCAGCACAACGGGGGGGCCCTACAATGAGCAGTTCTTC
>once|TRBD2|TRBV5-1|TRBJ2-7
CASSSGGGGAHEQYF
TGCGCCAGCAGCTCAGGAGGCGGGGGGGCCCACGAGCAGTACTTC
>.|.|TRBV13|TRBJ2-3
CASSSLTDTQYF
TGTGCCAGCAGCTCTCTCACAGATACGCAGTATTTT
>.|TRBD2|TRBV5-1|TRBJ2-5
CASSFSGGPQETQYF
TGCGCCAGCAGCTTTTCGGGGGGACCACAAGAGACCCAGTACTTC
>.|.|TRBV5-1|TRBJ2-2
CASSIRWTGELFF
TGCGCCAGCAGCATTCGTTGGACCGGGGAGCTGTTTTTT
>.|.|TRBV5-1|TRBJ2-3
CASSYDTDTQYF
TGCGCCAGCAGCTACGACACAGATACGCAGTATTTT
>.|TRBD1|TRBV13|TRBJ2-1
CASSLVRTGISYNEQFF
TGTGCCAGCAGCTTAGTTCGGACAGGGATATCCTACAATGAGCAGTTCTTC
>.|TRBD1|TRBV7-9|TRBJ1-6
CASSGFDRVSPLHF
TGTGCCAGCAGCGGCTTCGACAGGGTTTCACCCCTCCACTTT
>.|TRBD1|TRBV19|TRBJ1-5
CASSIGQGFFQPQHF
TGTGCCAGTAGTATAGGACAGGGGTTTTTCCAGCCCCAGCATTTT
>.|.|TRBV11-3|TRBJ2-2
CASSLSTEDTGELFF
TGTGCCAGCAGCTTATCCACCGAAGACACCGGGGAGCTGTTTTTT
>.|.|TRBV6-1|TRBJ2-5
CASSANEQGSGTQYF
TGTGCCAGCAGTGCGAACGAGCAGGGTTCTGGGACCCAGTACTTC
>.|.|TRBV6-5|TRBJ2-7
CASSYGTYRDEQYF
TGTGCCAGCAGTTACGGGACGTATAGGGACGAGCAGTACTTC
>medium-sized|.|TRBV13|TRBJ1-2
CASSLGIGNGYTF
TGTGCCAGCAGCTTAGGTATAGGGAATGGCTACACCTTC
>.|.|TRBV5-6|TRBJ1-4
CASSLRGFSEKLFF
TGTGCCAGCAGCTTGAGGGGCTTCAGTGAAAAACTGTTTTTT
>once|.|TRBV7-6|TRBJ2-5
CASTIGLPAETQYF
TGTGCCAGCACTATAGGACTCCCGGCGGAGACCCAGTACTTC
>.|TRBD2|TRBV7-2|TRBJ2-3
CASSGPSGGFTDTQYF
TGTGCCAGCAGCGGCCCTAGCGGGGGGTTCACAGATACGCAGTATTTT
>.|.|TRBV7-9|TRBJ1-1
CASSLAGNTEAFF
TGTGCCAGCAGCTTAGCGGGGAACACTGAAGCTTTCTTT
>.|TRBD2|TRBV19|TRBJ2-7
CASSPMAGGYEQYF
TGTGCCAGTAGTCCAATGGCGGGGGGCTACGAGCAGTACTTC
>.|.|TRBV7-9|TRBJ1-1
CASSLRQASVAEAFF
TGTGCCAGCAGCCTCAGACAGGCCTCGGTAGCTGAAGCTTTCTTT
>.|.|TRBV29-1|TRBJ2-1
CSVELGKPSYNEQFF
TGCAGCGTTGAATTGGGGAAACCCTCCTACAATGAGCAGTTCTTC
>once|.|TRBV7-2|TRBJ1-1
CASSLVQVGVGNTEAFF
TGTGCCAGCAGCTTAGTGCAGGTAGGGGTAGGGAACACTGAAGCTTTCTTT
>.|TRBD2|TRBV29-1|TRBJ2-7
CSALAGDRYEQYF
TGCAGCGCCCTCGCGGGGGACCGCTACGAGCAGTACTTC
>.|TRBD2|TRBV9|TRBJ2-1
CASSVELADYNEQFF
TGTGCCAGCAGCGTAGAACTAGCGGATTACAATGAGCAGTTCTTC
>.|TRBD1|TRBV14|TRBJ1-1
CASSLSTGTEAFF
TGTGCCAGCAGCCTATCGACAGGGACTGAAGCTTTCTTT
>.|TRBD1|TRBV10-3|TRBJ1-2
CAISEWTGVNYGYTF
TGTGCCATCAGTGAGTGGACAGGGGTGAACTATGGCTACACCTTC
>.|TRBD1|TRBV7-8|TRBJ1-2
CASRPQGLYGYTF
TGTGCCAGCAGACCACAGGGGCTCTATGGCTACACCTTC
>.|.|TRBV28|TRBJ1-5
CASSLVGISNQPQHF
TGTGCCAGCAGTTTGGTAGGGATTAGCAATCAGCCCCAGCATTTT
>.|TRBD2|TRBV10-3|TRBJ2-3
CAISESAGGGGYTDTQYF
TGTGCCATCAGTGAGTCCGCCGGCGGCGGGGGGTACACAGATACGCAGTATTTT
>.|TRBD1|TRBV5-6|TRBJ1-1
CASSYRDRPMNTEAFF
TGTGCCAGCAGCTACCGGGACAGACCTATGAACACTGAAGCTTTCTTT
>.|TRBD1|TRBV7-2|TRBJ1-2
CASSGTGGSNYGYTF
TGTGCCAGCAGCGGGACAGGGGGAAGTAACTATGGCTACACCTTC
>once|.|TRBV19|TRBJ2-7
CASRFRESSYEQYF
TGTGCCAGTAGGTTCCGAGAGAGCTCCTACGAGCAGTACTTC
>.|.|TRBV19|TRBJ2-5
CASSIQGSGASGRLETQYF
TGTGCCAGTAGTATCCAGGGGTCGGGGGCTAGTGGAAGGCTGGAGACCCAGTACTTC